This T cell receptor (beta chain) was recovered during a study of control samples from healthy donors and cancer patients. V was cut by 0 bases and J by 5 bases, with 16 bases left in between. CDR3 length equals 16 residues. The germline V gene encodes CDR1 SEHNR and CDR2 FQNEAQ (reference sequence). Assay: immunoSEQ multiplex PCR; the TCRdb copy retains only in-frame clones and omits some. The sample lists some 120,000 clones, more than 70% seen once, with approximately 37% in the top ten. Sequenced sample: blood. The sequence was collected from a man over 45 in good health. The chain employs TRBV7-9 and TRBJ1-1; a weak D match, TRBD1 (5 bases). The CDR3 reads CASSLAGTRALTEAFF. The CDR3 bases are TGTGCCAGCAGCTTAGCGGGGACCCGAGCCCTAACTGAAGCTTTCTTT.